The rows below give T cell receptor beta chains drawn from one sample of a study of T cell changes during pregnancy in multiple sclerosis. Profiling relied on immunoSEQ multiplex PCR, and the TCRdb table lists in-frame clones only, not all of them. The sample yields about 50,000 clones, around nine tenths seen once. This specimen consisted of CD4+ T cells from peripheral blood mononuclear cells, obtained before pregnancy. The receptor source for this set is a female donor with multiple sclerosis, enrolled in a pregnancy study. The CDR3 runs from the conserved cysteine through the conserved F or W. The D gene is left open where the match is weak. Expanded clones get a size class; other rows say once, few or many, or leave the size out.

D gene,clone size,V gene,J gene,CDR3 protein,CDR3 DNA
TRBD1,-,TRBV30,TRBJ2-5,CAWRGQGFGRDQYF,TGTGCCTGGAGGGGACAGGGGTTCGGGAGAGACCAGTACTTC
TRBD2,-,TRBV7-2,TRBJ2-2,CASSLRLAGGADTGELFF,TGTGCCAGCAGCCTTAGACTAGCGGGCGGGGCGGACACCGGGGAGCTGTTTTTT
-,-,TRBV7-2,TRBJ1-3,CASSLGGTGNTIYF,TGTGCCAGCAGCTTAGGAGGAACTGGAAACACCATATATTTT
-,few,TRBV4-1,TRBJ1-5,CASSQDGTAHQPQHF,TGCGCCAGCAGCCAAGATGGTACAGCCCATCAGCCCCAGCATTTT
TRBD2,-,TRBV7-6,TRBJ2-7,CASSSRVLGPAGVHEQYF,TGTGCCAGCAGCTCAAGGGTTTTGGGACCAGCGGGAGTCCACGAGCAGTACTTC
TRBD1,-,TRBV19,TRBJ2-7,CATTGTGYHEQYF,TGTGCCACGACCGGGACAGGGTACCACGAGCAGTACTTC
-,once,TRBV7-3,TRBJ2-2,CASSFSGPNTGELFF,TGTGCCAGCAGCTTCAGCGGGCCGAACACCGGGGAGCTGTTTTTT
-,-,TRBV4-2,TRBJ2-3,CASSQGLPDTQYF,TGTGCCAGCAGCCAGGGACTTCCAGATACGCAGTATTTT
-,-,TRBV11-2,TRBJ2-3,CASSYDRLGDTQYF,TGTGCCAGCAGCTATGACAGGTTAGGGGATACGCAGTATTTT
-,-,TRBV18,TRBJ2-2,CASSPMLAENTGELFF,TGTGCCAGCTCACCAATGTTAGCGGAGAACACCGGGGAGCTGTTTTTT
TRBD2,few,TRBV11-3,TRBJ2-7,CASSLDSGSQYEQYF,TGTGCCAGCAGCTTAGATAGCGGGAGCCAGTACGAGCAGTACTTC
-,-,TRBV27,TRBJ2-7,CASSYTGRRGEQYF,TGTGCCAGCAGCTACACAGGGCGTAGGGGCGAGCAGTACTTC
TRBD2,-,TRBV27,TRBJ2-1,CASSPAPSGRLQGSYNEQFF,TGTGCCAGCAGTCCCGCCCCTAGCGGGAGGCTTCAAGGCTCCTACAATGAGCAGTTCTTC
-,once,TRBV19,TRBJ1-2,CASSIGGSDYTF,TGTGCCAGTAGTATAGGGGGCTCTGACTACACCTTC
-,-,TRBV18,TRBJ2-1,CASSPSVQGQFF,TGTGCCAGCTCACCATCGGTCCAGGGGCAGTTCTTC
-,-,TRBV6-4,TRBJ1-1,CASSDSQYTEAFF,TGTGCCAGCAGTGACTCCCAGTACACTGAAGCTTTCTTT
-,few,TRBV29-1,TRBJ2-6,CSVATDVNSGANVLTF,TGCAGCGTTGCGACTGACGTTAACTCTGGGGCCAACGTCCTGACTTTC
-,-,TRBV7-2,TRBJ2-7,CASSLDSPQYF,TGTGCCAGCAGCTTGGACAGCCCCCAGTACTTC
TRBD2,-,TRBV19,TRBJ2-1,CASSMRTSGYNEQFF,TGTGCCAGTAGTATGCGTACTAGCGGCTACAATGAGCAGTTCTTC
TRBD1,-,TRBV7-6,TRBJ2-7,CASSQRTGFSEQYF,TGTGCCAGCAGCCAACGGACAGGGTTTAGCGAGCAGTACTTC
-,-,TRBV6-5,TRBJ1-3,CASSFGISGNTIYF,TGTGCCAGCAGTTTCGGGATCTCTGGAAACACCATATATTTT
TRBD1,-,TRBV6-6,TRBJ1-1,CASSPLGTGAFF,TGTGCCAGCAGTCCACTTGGGACAGGGGCTTTCTTT
-,-,TRBV27,TRBJ1-2,CASRPRFGVYYGYTF,TGTGCCAGCCGTCCCCGGTTCGGGGTTTACTATGGCTACACCTTC
TRBD2,-,TRBV15,TRBJ2-5,CATSRDGGGVETQYF,TGTGCCACCAGCAGAGATGGGGGGGGAGTAGAGACCCAGTACTTC
-,few,TRBV2,TRBJ2-3,CASRTGVADTQYF,TGTGCCAGCCGAACGGGAGTGGCAGATACGCAGTATTTT
TRBD1,once,TRBV5-4,TRBJ2-1,CASSLGQVASNEQFF,TGTGCCAGCAGCCTGGGACAGGTCGCGTCCAATGAGCAGTTCTTC
TRBD2,-,TRBV5-1,TRBJ2-1,CASSGLTSGRYNEQFF,TGCGCCAGCAGCGGACTAACTAGCGGGAGGTACAATGAGCAGTTCTTC
-,-,TRBV27,TRBJ2-7,CASSLQAGGTYEQYF,TGTGCCAGCAGTTTACAGGCAGGAGGGACCTACGAGCAGTACTTC
-,-,TRBV7-2,TRBJ2-3,CASSRQSRADTQYF,TGTGCCAGCAGTAGACAGTCCCGGGCAGATACGCAGTATTTT
-,-,TRBV7-9,TRBJ2-7,CASSLGFSRTYEQYF,TGTGCCAGCAGCTTAGGGTTTAGCCGGACCTACGAGCAGTACTTC
-,-,TRBV7-2,TRBJ2-7,CASSPGPGEGYEQYF,TGTGCCAGCAGCCCAGGACCGGGCGAGGGTTACGAGCAGTACTTC
-,-,TRBV11-2,TRBJ2-3,CASSPPGGDTQYF,TGTGCCAGCAGCCCCCCCGGGGGAGATACGCAGTATTTT
-,-,TRBV6-1,TRBJ2-3,CASSESVPSTDTQYF,TGTGCCAGCAGTGAAAGCGTCCCTTCAACAGATACGCAGTATTTT
-,-,TRBV21-1,TRBJ2-5,CASLETGEVLETQYF,TGTGCCAGTCTAGAGACAGGGGAAGTTTTGGAGACCCAGTACTTC
-,-,TRBV10-3,TRBJ1-1,CATRRGTDEAFF,TGTGCCACCCGCAGGGGAACGGATGAAGCTTTCTTT
-,once,TRBV7-8,TRBJ1-3,CASSPRDLGNTIYF,TGTGCCAGCAGCCCGAGAGATCTTGGAAACACCATATATTTT
-,-,TRBV15,TRBJ2-5,CATSRRQLPQETQYF,TGTGCCACCAGCAGACGACAGCTCCCCCAAGAGACCCAGTACTTC
-,-,TRBV2,TRBJ1-2,CASSWTEGYGYTF,TGTGCCAGCAGTTGGACAGAGGGCTATGGCTACACCTTC